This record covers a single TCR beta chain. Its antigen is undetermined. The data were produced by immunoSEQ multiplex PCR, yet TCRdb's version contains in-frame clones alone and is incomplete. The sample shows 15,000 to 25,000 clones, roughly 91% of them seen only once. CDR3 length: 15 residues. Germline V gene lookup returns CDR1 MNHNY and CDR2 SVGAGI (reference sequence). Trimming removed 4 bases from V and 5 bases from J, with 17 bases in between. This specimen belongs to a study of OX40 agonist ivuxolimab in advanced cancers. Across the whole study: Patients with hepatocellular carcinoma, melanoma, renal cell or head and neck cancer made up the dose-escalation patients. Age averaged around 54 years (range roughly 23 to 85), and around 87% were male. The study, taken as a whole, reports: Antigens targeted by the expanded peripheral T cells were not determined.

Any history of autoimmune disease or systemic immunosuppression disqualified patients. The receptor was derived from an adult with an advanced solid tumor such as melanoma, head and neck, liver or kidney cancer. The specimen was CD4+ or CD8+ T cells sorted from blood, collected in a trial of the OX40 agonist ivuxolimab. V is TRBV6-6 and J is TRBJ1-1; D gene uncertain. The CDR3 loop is CASSLVAGEGTEAFF. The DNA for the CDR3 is TGTGCCAGCAGTTTGGTTGCCGGGGAGGGAACTGAAGCTTTCTTT.